This is a list of T cell receptor beta chains from one sample in a study of tumor and adjacent non-tumor tissue in lung cancer. TCRdb fed the multiplex PCR reads into MiXCR, producing one record per CDR3 protein. The sample holds 100,000 or so distinct CDR3 sequences; about 60% are singletons and the top ten take less than 20%. The sequenced sample was distant non-tumor lung tissue. The receptors were sampled from a man younger than 40 with non-small cell lung cancer. CDR3s include the opening cysteine and the closing phenylalanine or tryptophan. A D gene is named only where the DNA matches it firmly. The size entry is marked missing in some rows and otherwise reads once, few, many or a size class.

V gene	J gene	D gene	clone size	CDR3 DNA	CDR3 protein
TRBV6-4	TRBJ1-5	TRBD1	.	TGTGCCAGCAGTGACGGACAGGGGGCAGATACGCAGCATTTT	CASSDGQGADTQHF
TRBV20-1	TRBJ2-2	.	.	TGCGGTGCCAGTGATCCTAGCACCGGGGAGCTGTTTTTT	CGASDPSTGELFF
TRBV20-1	TRBJ1-2	.	.	.	CSVSLVFGQGSYDYTF
TRBV5-1	TRBJ2-2	.	.	TGCGCCAGCAGCTTGGTGGGGTCAAACACCGGGGAGCTGTTTTTT	CASSLVGSNTGELFF
TRBV4-2	TRBJ2-5	TRBD2	many	TGTGCCAGCAGCCCCGAAGACTGGGGGGGACTAGCGGGAGTAGAGACCCAGTACTTC	CASSPEDWGGLAGVETQYF
TRBV20-1	TRBJ2-6	.	.	TGCAGTGATAGAGAAGCCCTCTCTGGGGCCAGCGTCCTGACTTTC	CSDREALSGASVLTF
TRBV4-3	TRBJ1-6	.	.	TGCGACAGCGGCCAAGAGTATAGGAATTCACCCCTCCACTTT	CDSGQEYRNSPLHF
TRBV4-1	TRBJ2-7	TRBD1	.	TGCGCCAGCAGCTCCCCCGGGACAGGGTTAAACGAGCAGTACTTC	CASSSPGTGLNEQYF
TRBV12-3/TRBV12-4	TRBJ1-1	TRBD1	many	TGTGCCAGCAGCCTTGCAGGGGGCACTGAAGCTTTCTTT	CASSLAGGTEAFF
TRBV11-2	TRBJ2-5	.	.	TGTGCCAGCGGCCGGCCGGGGGCAGGGTTCCAAGAGACCCAGTACTTC	CASGRPGAGFQETQYF
TRBV11-2	TRBJ2-1	.	.	TGTGCCAGCAGCTTGGTACAGGGCGGTGAGCAGTTCTTC	CASSLVQGGEQFF
TRBV5-1	TRBJ2-4	TRBD1	few	TGCGCCAGCAGCTATGGGACAGGGAACGACATTCAGTACTTC	CASSYGTGNDIQYF
TRBV11-3	TRBJ2-7	TRBD1	.	TGTCCCAGCAGGGACAGCGTATCCTACGAGCAATACTTC	CPSRDSVSYEQYF
TRBV6-2/TRBV6-3	TRBJ2-2	.	.	TGTGCCAGCAGCGCCCAGGGCCACACCGGAGAGCTGTTTTTT	CASSAQGHTGELFF
TRBV29-1	TRBJ2-7	.	many	TGCAGCGTTGTCCCGACCCCGGACTACGAGCAGTACTTC	CSVVPTPDYEQYF
TRBV6-2/TRBV6-3	TRBJ1-5	.	.	TGTGCCAGCAGTTACTGGGACATGGGGCCTGGTCAGCCCCAGCATTTT	CASSYWDMGPGQPQHF
TRBV11-3	TRBJ1-1	.	.	TGTGCCTGCAGCCCCGGGGGCAGACGCGAAGCTTTCTTT	CACSPGGRREAFF
TRBV20-1	TRBJ1-1	TRBD1	.	TGCAGTGCAAGACAGGGGGCATGGACTGAAGCTTTCTTT	CSARQGAWTEAFF
TRBV12-3/TRBV12-4	TRBJ1-3	.	many	TGTGCCAGCAGCTCCCTGGCGGGAGCTGGAAACACCATATATTTT	CASSSLAGAGNTIYF
TRBV11-3	TRBJ2-7	.	.	TGTACCAGCAGCCCAGGGACTTCCCACGAGCAGTACTTC	CTSSPGTSHEQYF
TRBV5-1	TRBJ1-3	.	many	TGCGCCAGCAGCTTGGGGGACTTCTCTGGAAACACCATATATTTT	CASSLGDFSGNTIYF
TRBV5-4	TRBJ1-5	.	.	TGTGCCAGCAGGGGGGGGAGGGACCAGCCCCAGCATTTT	CASRGGRDQPQHF
TRBV20-1	TRBJ2-3	TRBD2	.	TGCAATGCTACCGGGCTAGCGGGAGATCATACGCAGTATTTT	CNATGLAGDHTQYF
TRBV24-1	TRBJ2-3	TRBD2	many	TGTGCCACCAGCACAAGACTAGCGGGAGATTCGGATACGCAGTATTTT	CATSTRLAGDSDTQYF
TRBV11-2	TRBJ2-1	.	.	TGTGCCAACAGCGGATACTACAATGAGCAGTTTTTC	CANSGYYNEQFF
TRBV6-5	TRBJ2-6	.	.	TGTGCCAGCAATTCTGACACCTTATGGGCAGGGGCCAACGTCCCGACTTTC	CASNSDTLWAGANVPTF
TRBV20-1	TRBJ2-2	.	.	TGTAGTGCACTTAAGGAGAGTGCCGGGGAGCTGTTTTTT	CSALKESAGELFF
TRBV20-1	TRBJ2-7	.	many	TGCAGTGCTAGCGGACACGCCGGGAGCGAGCAGTACTTC	CSASGHAGSEQYF
TRBV11-2	TRBJ2-1	.	.	TGTGCCAGCAGCCCCCGGAGGGTGGGCTCCTTCAATGAGCAGTTCTTC	CASSPRRVGSFNEQFF
TRBV5-4	TRBJ2-2	.	.	TGTGCCAGCAACGCGGAAACGATTAGAAACACTGGGGAGCTGTTTTTT	CASNAETIRNTGELFF
TRBV12-3/TRBV12-4	TRBJ2-5	.	few	TGTGTCAGCACCCAGTATACAGCCCAAGAGACCCAGTACTTC	CVSTQYTAQETQYF
TRBV20-1	TRBJ2-1	TRBD2	.	TGCAATGCTAGAGATCAGCGAGCGGGGGGCAGCCATGAGCAGTTCTTC	CNARDQRAGGSHEQFF
TRBV4-1	TRBJ2-7	TRBD1	few	TGCGCCAGCAGCCAAGATGGGGACAGGTCCTACGAGCAGTACTTC	CASSQDGDRSYEQYF
TRBV12-3/TRBV12-4	TRBJ1-2	.	.	TGTGCCAGCAGTCCCCAGGTAGTACAAACAACGTACACCTTC	CASSPQVVQTTYTF
TRBV6-2/TRBV6-3	TRBJ1-5	TRBD1	.	TGTGCCAGCGGGGACAGGACCCTGGAACAGCCCCAACATTTT	CASGDRTLEQPQHF
TRBV20-1	TRBJ2-3	TRBD2	many	TGCAGTGCGGAGGGACTAGTGGGCGATACGCAGTATTTT	CSAEGLVGDTQYF
TRBV11-2	TRBJ2-7	.	few	TGTGCCAGTAGCTTAACCCGTGGCGTAGGGGGTGGCGAGCAGTACTTC	CASSLTRGVGGGEQYF
TRBV20-1	TRBJ1-1	TRBD1	many	TGCAGTGCTAGAGAAGGACAGGCGAACACTGAAGCTTTCTTT	CSAREGQANTEAFF
TRBV13	TRBJ2-3	.	.	TGTGCCAGCAGCTTAACGAGACATGATCCAGGTACGCAGTATTTT	CASSLTRHDPGTQYF
TRBV6-2/TRBV6-3	TRBJ1-5	.	.	TGTGCCAGCAGTCCTCCTGGGGGTTTAAGCAATCAGCCCCAGCATTTT	CASSPPGGLSNQPQHF
TRBV4-2	TRBJ2-7	.	.	TGTACCAGCAGCCAAGAAGAGGTGGATCTCCCCTACGAGCAGTACTTC	CTSSQEEVDLPYEQYF
TRBV19	TRBJ2-5	TRBD2	.	TGTGCCAGTAGTCGTCATGGAACTAGCGGTCAAGAGACCCAGTACTTC	CASSRHGTSGQETQYF
TRBV20-1	TRBJ2-3	.	.	TGCAGTGTGATTGGACGGGCAGATACTCAGTGTTTT	CSVIGRADTQCF
TRBV7-8	TRBJ2-3	.	.	TGTGTCAGCATCCATAGGCACATGGGTACGGGCACAGATACGCAGTATTTT	CVSIHRHMGTGTDTQYF
TRBV13	TRBJ2-7	.	.	TGTGCCAGCAGGCTCGGAGGGAAAGAGCAGTACTTC	CASRLGGKEQYF